This record concerns one T cell receptor (beta chain) sequence. Between the trimmed V and J ends, which lost 7 bases and 3 bases, there was a span of 10 bases. The CDR3 totals 13 residues. CDR1 is LNHNV, CDR2 YYDKDF, per germline (reference sequence). Using immunoSEQ multiplex PCR, the repertoire was profiled, and TCRdb retains in-frame clones only, with some absent. Among roughly 680,000 clones listed, around 70% were seen once. This specimen belongs to a study of shared clonotypes between healthy human individuals. Source material: memory CD4+ T cells sorted from blood. Subset specified: CD45RA-negative fraction. This sequence joins TRBV15 and TRBJ1-5; D uncertain. The origin of this receptor is a young woman in good health. DNA for the CDR3: TGTGCCACCATGCGGAACAACAATCAGCCCCAGCATTTT. Its protein is CATMRNNNQPQHF.